This T cell receptor beta chain came from a study of Graves' ophthalmopathy and Graves' hyperthyroidism (dated by TCRdb to 2016 to 2019). Context from the whole study: Peripheral blood was collected at initial diagnosis, prior to any treatment. A discovery set of 100 patients (around 45 ophthalmopathy, around 57 stable hyperthyroidism) was enrolled to explore V-J signatures distinguishing ophthalmopathy from hyperthyroidism. Following sample collection, hyperthyroidism patients were given methimazole at a starting dose of 30 mg daily, and ophthalmopathy patients were given high-dose intravenous methylprednisolone. In total, 135 blood samples were TCR-sequenced: 40 to 45 ophthalmopathy, under 80 hyperthyroidism and about 17 hyperthyroidism-to-ophthalmopathy patients. In over 5 hyperthyroidism patients, the T-cell repertoire of thyroid tissue was compared with the T-cell repertoire of blood. An independent validation cohort comprised 18 hyperthyroidism patients and over 15 patients who later progressed from hyperthyroidism to ophthalmopathy. The study used signatures of the TCR beta repertoire to tell Graves' ophthalmopathy apart from Graves' hyperthyroidism and to predict which patients would progress to ophthalmopathy. Results and caveats for the whole study, not just this receptor: Sample size was not predetermined statistically, and investigators were not blinded to group allocation. In validation, the model predicted ophthalmopathy progression with 55% to 71% sensitivity and around 72% specificity; more than ten predicted patients were CT-confirmed with GO in a median of around 6 months. The 13-signature model separated ophthalmopathy from stable hyperthyroidism with over 85% sensitivity and approximately 81% specificity in cross-validation, and 80%/75% in the test set. Most expanded thyroid clonotypes with a frequency above 0.001 also appeared in blood, which suggests that blood repertoires may reflect the immune response in the thyroid.

From a lookup of the germline V gene (reference sequence), CDR1 and CDR2 are SEHNR and FQNEAQ. V loses 5 bases at its end and J loses 11 bases; junction bases beyond the gene matches: 10. The CDR3, cysteine through phenylalanine, is 15 amino acids long. Just CDR3 DNA is preserved here, 45 bases in frame from base 1. For repertoire sequencing, the TCR beta CDR3 regions were amplified from RNA transcripts. HTBI primers and the Qiagen OneStep RT-PCR kit were used in a first-round RT-PCR, which was followed by a second-round multiplex PCR, size selection and purification. Libraries were sequenced on an Illumina HiSeq2000 using paired-end 100 bp reads. The study's own analysis went as follows. Reads were processed with SOAPnuke, discarding reads with adapters, uncalled bases, mean Phred below 15, or no exact constant-primer or identifier match. COPE v1.2.5 was used to merge the high-quality paired reads. Clonotypes were defined as unique nucleotide sequences and were aligned to IMGT TRB V, D and J references using MiTCR v1.1. Only V-J combinations with frequency above 0.0001 were analysed, covering approximately 99% of repertoires. For each V-J combination, a TCR clonal expansion and chaos score was defined as the ratio of F50 clonal expansion to chaos observed in the TCRdist matrix. Features were reduced by Welch's t-statistics and random forest to over 10 V-J combinations, which fed a naive Bayes classifier. The similarity between thyroid and blood repertoires was quantified using the Morisita-Horn index. Using fastp trimming at Q25 and MiXCR clonotype assembly, TCRdb reanalyzed the public sequencing data and kept in-frame beta chains. One record per CDR3 amino acid sequence lists the most common genes and DNA. TCRdb, rather than the study authors, made the V and J calls. This sample holds 52,000 or so distinct CDR3 sequences; around 50% were observed only once. 4.7% of the sample is in the top ten clones.

Ophthalmopathy patients had moderately to severely active disease, Clinical Activity Score of at least 3, NOSPECS grade of at least 4, and disease duration under 3 months. Anyone with other autoimmune diseases, uncontrolled infections, pregnancy or lactation was excluded from the study. Diagnosis was based on clinical symptoms, serum thyroxine, TRAb, thyroid ultrasound and orbital computed tomography. Using Ficoll-Paque density gradient centrifugation, PBMCs were isolated from about 10 ml of fresh peripheral blood. Total RNA was extracted using Trizol reagent, and RNA quality was checked on an Agilent 2100 Bioanalyzer. This clonotype appeared once. The target of this receptor is not known. There are no base qualities to consult, and no much larger clone falls within one base. A solitary read yields weak support.

The specimen sequenced was peripheral blood. Recombination linked TRBV7-9 to TRBJ2-3, with 13 bases aligning to TRBD2. The receptor's source is an adult woman with Graves' ophthalmopathy. DNA sequence: TGTGCCAGCAGCATTACTAGCGGGAGGGCGAGTGAGCAGTATTTT. It translates to CASSITSGRASEQYF.